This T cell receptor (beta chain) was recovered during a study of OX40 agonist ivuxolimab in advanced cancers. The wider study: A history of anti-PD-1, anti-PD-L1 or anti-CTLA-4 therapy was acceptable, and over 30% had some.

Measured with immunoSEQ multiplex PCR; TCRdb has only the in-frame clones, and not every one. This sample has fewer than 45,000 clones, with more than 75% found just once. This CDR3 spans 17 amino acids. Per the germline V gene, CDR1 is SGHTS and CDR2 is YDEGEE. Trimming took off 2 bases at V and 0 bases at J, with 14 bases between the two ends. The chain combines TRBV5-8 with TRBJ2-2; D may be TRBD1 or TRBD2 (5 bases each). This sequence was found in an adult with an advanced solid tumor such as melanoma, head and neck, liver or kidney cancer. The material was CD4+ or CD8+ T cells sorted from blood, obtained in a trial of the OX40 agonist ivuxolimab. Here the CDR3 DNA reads TGTGCCAGCAGCTTACCCAGGGACGGCGCGAACACCGGGGAGCTGTTTTTT. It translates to CASSLPRDGANTGELFF.